This T cell receptor beta chain was recovered during a study of cytomegalovirus exposure and HLA in healthy donors (dated by TCRdb to about 2017). Context from the whole study: An earlier analysis of several hundred of the donors reported approximately 270 Gb of sequence data and more than 90 million unique TCR beta sequences from about 180 million T cells. Along with the approximately 700-subject first cohort, a separate validation cohort of over 90 different subjects was used. To study patterns of TCR occurrence, a later analysis re-analyzed previously published TCR beta repertoires from around 670 donors and added high-resolution HLA genotyping. Both class I and class II loci were covered by HLA typing, at four-digit resolution. The number of typed donors differed by locus: roughly 629-630 for A, B, C, DRB1 and DQB1; some 500 for DQA1; about 600 for DPA1; and roughly 490 for DPB1. The aim of the study was to test whether cataloging public T cell receptors could identify signatures of past pathogen exposure. Rather than using new phenotypic data, the later analysis identified candidate immune exposures from TCR beta sequences and from how often those sequences occurred across donors. The T cell repertoires of some 670 subjects were profiled by immunosequencing and related to cytomegalovirus serostatus. Roughly five DR-DQ haplotypes were handled as single units for association and clustering because linkage in the cohort was strong. In a later genetic analysis, genome-wide SNP genotypes for about three fifths of the roughly 670 donors were used, and that subset was treated as a discovery cohort. All discovery cohort repertoires had been generated on a single sequencing platform. Roughly 300 gigabases of sequencing data and tens of millions of unique TCR sequences were included in an early release covering 500 to 750 HLA-typed donors. Donor age, sex, ethnicity and CMV serostatus were compiled alongside the repertoire data. On average, 235,054 unique TCR beta nucleotide sequences were sequenced per donor among a few hundred genotyped donors of the cohort, with roughly 19% of those sequences being non-productive. High-throughput TCR immunosequencing, statistical association of individual TCRs with disease status, and machine learning were combined to predict cytomegalovirus infection status. The genetic ancestry cluster associated with self-reported Caucasian donors included approximately 85% of the roughly 400 genotyped donors. An earlier analysis of nearly 600 of the donors applied high-throughput TCR beta sequencing to assess whether each TCR beta V gene segment acted as functional or pseudogenic.

In total, 630 or so healthy bone marrow donors made up the cohort. Cohort members were all nominally healthy when sampled, although unrecorded immune exposures were likely present. The donor tested CMV seronegative, placing the donor among the 350 to 400 seronegative members of the cohort. Each donor provided a peripheral blood sample, and peripheral blood mononuclear cells were used for TCR beta sequencing. Genomic DNA was extracted from the blood cell samples with the Qiagen DNeasy Blood Extraction Kit. Library generation was performed with the immunoSEQ multiplex PCR assay. For the multiplex PCR, a mixture combining 60 forward primers for TCR Vbeta segments and 13 reverse primers for TCR Jbeta segments was used. The CDR3 region of rearranged TCR beta genes was amplified from genomic DNA by a multiplex PCR assay. The Illumina HiSeq System was used to sequence the amplified TCR beta libraries as 87-base-pair reads. The study's processing was this. In a later analysis, tens of millions of unique TCR beta chains were counted across the 650 to 700 repertoires, and around 11 million of these chains were shared by at least two donors. Raw reads were error-corrected and collapsed into unique sequences by a nearest-neighbor algorithm in which closely related sequences were merged to remove PCR and sequencing errors. Alignment of CDR3 sequences to IMGT reference sequences was used to assign V, D and J gene segments. For a sequence to be retained, a match of at least six nucleotides was required to both a V gene segment and a J gene segment. A rearrangement counted as productive if the CDR3 had no stop codons and remained in frame with V and J, and every other rearrangement counted as non-productive. Following IMGT convention, CDR3 was defined as the stretch from the second conserved V-encoded cysteine up to the conserved J-encoded phenylalanine. The earlier analysis of fewer than 750 of the donors excluded sequences that lacked an unambiguous match to a single V gene segment. An earlier analysis of fewer than 750 of the donors classified V segments as functional when productive rearrangements were above 56.7% and as segregating when the standard deviation between donors was above 5%. A statistical classification framework was built to diagnose cytomegalovirus status from the catalog of TCR beta chain sequences. In a later analysis, TCR nucleotide sequences were compared against IMGT/GENE-DB human TR gene sequences so that V and J genes could be assigned. In a later analysis, CDR3 sequences and most-parsimonious VDJ recombination scenarios were assigned using the TCRdist pipeline. A later analysis defined each TCR beta chain by its CDR3 amino acid sequence plus V-gene family, and excluded reads lacking a unique V-gene family. A later analysis removed 600 or so highly shared, low-generation-probability nucleotide sequences to deal with suspected cross-contamination and a sequencing artifact. A later analysis calculated a clonal expansion index for each public chain from normalized within-repertoire ranks of inferred template counts. A later analysis computed generation probabilities with a VDJ recombination model fitted to out-of-frame rearrangements, and checked the results against IGoR. In a later analysis, hypergeometric tests were used to score TCR-TCR, TCR-HLA and TCR-CMV co-occurrence, with a repertoire-size bias correction applied to TCR pairs. To estimate false discovery rates, a later analysis permuted the HLA or CMV assignments 20 times. In a later analysis, co-occurring TCRs were grouped using DBSCAN, and TCRdist sequence similarity was added for clustering within HLA-allele-positive subsets. Co-occurrence clustering excluded repertoires with fewer than 30,000 or more than 120,000 public chains, plus five with anomalous nucleotide sharing. TCRdb took over this immuneACCESS table, retaining in-frame rearrangements with V and J assigned. Such tables are incomplete; in checked studies, under half of the missing clones stem from an unresolved V gene, and the remainder is unexplained. The V and J calls and clone size were taken over from that table, and D and trimming were inferred from the DNA. This sample holds tens of thousands of clones; around 76% were observed only once. The ten largest clonotypes hold over 2.5% of the sample.

Results the study describes overall, beyond this receptor: According to a later analysis, TCR association rates differed among HLA loci, with DRB1 alleles showing the most associated TCRs and HLA-C alleles showing the fewest. In an earlier analysis of roughly 560 of the donors, most TCR beta V segments were observed in productive rearrangements about 87% or about 30% of the time, broadly matching IMGT annotations. A further reported finding was that TCR beta sequences accurately predicted the HLA-A and HLA-B alleles for most subjects in the first cohort. The presence/absence analyses assumed that sequencing depth was roughly uniform across donors, and that assumption may not be true. In both the original and validation cohorts, the classifier was reported to diagnose cytomegalovirus status with high specificity and sensitivity. A later analysis found that HLA-associated TCR beta chains were more clonally expanded and had lower generation probabilities than equally common non-associated chains. For the cohort, immune exposure information was limited to CMV serostatus. In a later analysis, several top co-occurrence clusters were reported to appear linked to parvovirus B19, influenza, CMV and Epstein-Barr virus. A cluster of highly shared sequence variants was judged likely to represent a technical artifact of the sequencing pipeline. Most TCR sequences were observed very rarely across donors, whereas some public TCRs were present in many individuals. A later analysis found that most CMV-associated TCR beta chains appeared HLA-restricted, with HLA associations seemingly driven largely by CMV exposure. The cohort was sequenced for TCR beta chains only, and without alpha or paired-chain data the features that could be detected were limited. Assigning TCR associations to individual alleles was difficult when HLA alleles, especially DR and DQ, strongly co-occurred. Correlated functional status among segregating V segments might reflect linkage disequilibrium, but an unknown experimental factor could not be ruled out. In the study, some 180 TCR beta chains were listed as associated with cytomegalovirus. In a later genetic analysis, a missense DCLRE1C variant was associated with V-gene and J-gene trimming of TCR beta chains, and the association was replicated in an independent cohort. The authors suggested that the approach could potentially be extended to other disease states and immunological phenotypes. Three of the identified cytomegalovirus-associated TCR beta chains were confirmed in vitro to be specific for cytomegalovirus antigens. A later analysis associated 15,000 to 20,000 TCR beta sequences with specific HLA alleles at a false discovery rate of 0.05. HLA typing was unavailable for some donors at each locus, so association tests used only the typed subset. Some IMGT-functional V segments, including TRBV6-2 and TRBV6-3, could not be distinguished by the 87-base-pair reads and were therefore excluded. The earlier analysis of 587 of the donors excluded approximately 15 rarely observed V segments, including chromosome 9 orphons, because counts were too low. According to a later genetic analysis, donors in an Asian-associated ancestry cluster had fewer N-insertions in productive TCRs than the approximately 630-donor mean.

For CDR1 and CDR2, the germline V gene lists SGHRS and YFSETQ. Trimming takes 0 bases off V and 0 bases off J; junction bases not matched to a gene: 5. The CDR3 has 17 amino acids, counting the end cysteine and phenylalanine. Of all the DNA, just the CDR3 is kept, 51 bases in frame from base 1. About this clone itself: What this receptor recognizes is not known. No base quality information exists; no much larger clone differs at one position.

The chain joins TRBV5-1 to TRBJ1-4; the central 7 bases match TRBD1. The sequence derives from a man between 18 and 29 years old in good health and CMV-seronegative. Sequenced input: PBMCs. The sequence in DNA is TGCGCCAGCAGCTTGGAAGGGGGCCCCGCAACTAATGAAAAACTGTTTTTT. Its translation is CASSLEGGPATNEKLFF.